This T cell receptor (beta chain) came from a study of long-term antiretroviral therapy in people with HIV (dated by TCRdb to about 2022). At the level of the whole study: Collection of the earliest samples took place about a decade ahead of the 2015 WHO recommendation for immediate ART, at a time when ART was typically delayed until CD4 counts fell. The cohort contributed about 190 cryopreserved PBMC samples from about 29 adults with confirmed HIV infection, collected serially over a mean of about six years (range 1-12). Of the roughly 31 participants with HIV, 10 to 11 were female. This retrospective serial study examined whether starting ART and sustained HIV suppression were associated with changes in the composition and diversity of the TRB repertoire in peripheral blood. No cross-contamination during QIAcube processing was shown when test extractions of a monoclonal T-cell line were performed alongside over 25 polyclonal samples.

This clone was detected once. There is no known antigen for this receptor. The sample holds no much larger clone one base away, and base qualities are not on file. Overall study outcomes, separate from this receptor: Samples dated from the mid-2000s to the late 2010s, and the ART regimens used may be less effective than current ones. Starting ART was linked to a significant rise in TRB diversity, yet even after long-term ART the diversity remained significantly lower than in transplant donor controls. Expanded TRB clones identified before ART initiation dominated the repertoire across all time points, though the dominance fluctuated and decreased in many PLHIV after ART. Owing to limited PBMC availability, only the TCR beta chain was sequenced, without alpha chain pairing. Because cell numbers in pre-ART samples were limited, unsorted PBMC were profiled instead of sorted CD4+ and CD8+ T cells. Inferences about post-ART repertoire changes are limited because no data were available on ART adherence, viral resistance or therapy changes. HIV repertoires had narrower CDR3 length ranges than controls, and the network structure suggested an antigen-experienced repertoire that shifted only slightly toward naive after ART.

Sequencing of the TRB variable region was done with the immunoSEQ hsTCRB v3.0 assay at survey level resolution. A depth of about 35,000-55,000 T-cell genomes per sample was targeted for TRB sequencing. TRB libraries were pooled and sequenced on an Illumina MiSeq using a v3 150-cycle kit. Per the source publication's procedure: Analysis of repertoires was carried out in R inside a reproducible Nextflow workflow spanning QC, data transformation and analysis. LymphoSeq2, an R package for exploring AIRR-Seq data, was used to implement the custom analyses. A few samples that yielded fewer than 5000 total TRB sequences were excluded, so that approximately 200 HIV repertoires were analyzed. Among the roughly 190 retained HIV repertoires, approximately 57 were collected before ART initiation and approximately 130 were collected after ART initiation. Repertoires were downsampled to 5000 TRB nucleotide sequences, with summary statistics averaged over 100 downsampling iterations. TRB sequences were retained for analysis only if CDR3 regions of at least seven amino acids were present. Two measures captured diversity: a Shannon entropy-derived clonality score and the Gini coefficient. In repertoire networks, the top 5000 CDR3 amino acid sequences were linked whenever an edit distance of one separated two sequences. For TRB CDR3 amino acid sequences, GLIPH2 was used to predict antigen specificity groups and MHC restriction. To flag known CMV, EBV, HIV or tissue antigen associations, CDR3 amino acid sequences were matched against VDJdb and McPAS-TCR. Pre-ART, post-ART and control groups were compared with Wilcoxon signed-rank tests and Holm-Bonferroni correction. The source is immuneACCESS, and TCRdb retained only in-frame sequences with V and J called. Part of the clones is not carried over; for the studies checked, unresolved V genes explain less than half of this, and the remainder is unexplained. V and J calls and clone size follow that table, whereas D and trimming were derived from the DNA. Here the sample has 34,000 or so clones; around 79% occur a single time. Around 6.3% of the sample is held by the ten biggest clonotypes.

Inclusion was restricted to participants for whom at least one PBMC sample before ART initiation and at least two post-ART samples were available. All participants with HIV were treated in the United States of America. Cryopreserved samples of about 1-10 million PBMC were thawed and washed before DNA extraction. At the time of the earliest PBMC sample for each participant with HIV, ages ranged from roughly 23 to 60 years. PBMC samples from each participant spanned 1-4 timepoints before ART initiation and 2-8 timepoints after ART initiation, with a median of 7 samples. For every participant, serial HIV viral load, CD4+ T-cell count, ART history and demographic data were obtained. Genomic DNA was extracted from unsorted PBMC with a Qiagen kit on a QIAcube, processed in batches of 12 samples. Sequenced here: unsorted PBMCs, sampled 0.6 years after starting antiretroviral therapy. This receptor was taken from a man between 18 and 29 years old with HIV.

The CDR3 loop reads CATSRDRQVGGQIYF. The DNA sequence is given as TGTGCCACCAGCAGAGATCGTCAGGTGGGGGGACAGATCTACTTC. Recombination joined TRBV15 with TRBJ2-4; matching of 7 bases hints at TRBD1 as the D gene. The CDR3, from cysteine to phenylalanine, totals 15 residues. CDR3 DNA only is kept here, 45 bases in frame from base 1. V and J are truncated by 0 bases and 16 bases respectively, leaving an intervening sequence of 22 bases. The germline V gene (reference sequence) provides CDR1 LNHNV and CDR2 YYDKDF.